The T cell receptor (beta chain) under discussion was sequenced for a study of blood T cell repertoires in COVID-19. Looking at the study overall: Samples representing acute and convalescent COVID-19 were sourced from the United States, Italy and Spain. T cells, B-cell-depleted T cells, or PBMCs provided the cDNA or gDNA that served as material.

This clone was counted once. Each participant's cohort was designated according to participant-reported clinical history. CDR1 and CDR2 from the germline V gene are MGHRA and YSYEKL. There are 16 residues in the CDR3. With 4 bases removed from V and 7 bases from J, the gap between germline ends came to 20 bases. Authors' methods: Amplifying reference gene primers gave estimates of nucleated cell counts. The protocol was immunoSEQ multiplex PCR, while the TCRdb copy is restricted to in-frame clones and leaves out a portion. V and J calls and clone size come straight from that table; D and trimming were deduced from the DNA. This sample has approximately 200,000 clones, with roughly 85% found just once.

The sample was PBMCs or T cells enriched from blood (not recorded which). This receptor was obtained from a man aged 40-49 years who had recovered from COVID-19. The rearrangement joins TRBV4-1 to TRBJ1-5; D not resolved. The CDR3 region has the DNA TGCGCCAGCAGCCTAGAGGGCGGGTTAGCGGGGCAGCCCCAGCATTTT. Its translation is CASSLEGGLAGQPQHF.